Included here is one T cell receptor (beta chain) sequence, with context. What it binds is not known. These data belong to a study of cytomegalovirus exposure and HLA in healthy donors. Findings of the study overall: A later analysis appeared to link common viral pathogens to several of the most significant clusters. A previous analysis found most TCR beta V segments productive roughly 87% or roughly 30% of the time. Among TCR beta chains, those listed as cytomegalovirus-associated numbered approximately 150.

In the PCR, 60 Vbeta and 13 Jbeta primers were used. The table came from immunoSEQ multiplex PCR; TCRdb's copy has only in-frame clones and leaves some out. The table shows about 200,000 clones, with more than 80% occurring only once. The CDR3 is 17 residues long. V was cut by 0 bases and J by 7 bases, with 17 bases left in between. From germline, CDR1 is SGDLS and CDR2 YYNGEE. The rearrangement joins TRBV9 to TRBJ1-6; D possibly corresponds to TRBD1 (6 bases). This TCR was recovered from a man aged 25 to 45 in good health and CMV-seronegative. The specimen sequenced was PBMCs. The CDR3 DNA reads as TGTGCCAGCAGCGTAGCCCCTAATTGGCAGGGGAATTCACCCCTCCACTTT. Protein sequence: CASSVAPNWQGNSPLHF. The variable domain in full, with the rest retrieved from reference TRBV9 and TRBJ1-6, is DSGVTQTPKHLITATGQRVTLRCSPRSGDLSVYWYQQSLDQGLQFLIQYYNGEERAKGNILERFSAQQFPDLHSELNLSSLELGDSALYFCASSVAPNWQGNSPLHFGNGTRLTVT.